These 3 T cell receptor beta chains were sequenced from one sample in a study of shared clonotypes between healthy human individuals. The protocol was immunoSEQ multiplex PCR, while the TCRdb copy is restricted to in-frame clones and leaves out a portion. The sample lists around 1,000,000 clones, roughly 80% occurring once. Material: memory CD4+ T cells from PBMCs. As for subset: CD45RA-negative fraction. The source of these receptors is a young man in good health. Some clones in this sample may be carry-over from other donors' samples.

As for this clone: A clone one base away is much larger, so this may be a read error. The chain links TRBV27 to TRBJ1-5; no clear D gene. CDR3 length equals 14 residues. V gave up 6 bases and J gave up 2 bases, with 11 bases separating them. Germline-derived CDR1 and CDR2 are MNHEY and SMNVEV (reference sequence). CDR3 residues: CASSPGFGNQPQHF. DNA for the CDR3: TGTGCCAGCAGCCCCGGGTTTGGCAATCAGCCCCAGCATTTT.

The genes are TRBV7-2 and TRBJ2-7; TRBD2 agrees at 8 bases. From germline, CDR1 is SGHTA and CDR2 FQGNSA. With V trimmed by 8 bases and J by 0 bases, 6 bases remained unmatched. This CDR3 contains 14 residues. As DNA, the CDR3 is TGTGCCAGCCTTTATCTAGCGGGCTCCTACGAGCAGTACTTC. Its protein is CASLYLAGSYEQYF.

V gene TRBV29-1 combines with J gene TRBJ2-3; no reliable D call. V dropped 7 bases and J dropped 1 base, with 6 bases sitting between them. Per germline, CDR1 SQVTM and CDR2 ANQGSEA. The CDR3 sequence is 11 residues long. CDR3: CSAGRTDTQYF. As DNA, the CDR3 is TGCAGCGCCGGTCGCACAGATACGCAGTATTTT.